The source of this T cell receptor beta chain is a study of blood T cell repertoires in COVID-19. The wider study: Researchers got acute and convalescent COVID-19 samples from the United States, Italy and Spain.

This CDR3 has 15 amino acids. The V and J ends lost 2 bases and 6 bases, in that order; junction bases with no gene match: 3. In germline, CDR1 is SGHTA, CDR2 FQGNSA. Study processing details: Amplification from reference gene primers served as the basis for estimated nucleated cell counts. Profiling relied on immunoSEQ multiplex PCR, and the TCRdb table lists in-frame clones only, not all of them. V and J calls and clone size are as listed in that table; D and trimming were resolved from the DNA. The sample includes 200,000 to 250,000 clones, roughly 80% seen only once; the top ten take 8.5% to 12%.

The TCR originated in a woman older than 75 with acute or convalescent COVID-19. Sequenced input: peripheral blood. The J gene is TRBJ1-6, the V gene TRBV7-2, with 8 bases aligning to TRBD1. The CDR3 loop reads CASSLQGASNSPLHF. CDR3 nucleotides: TGTGCCAGCAGCTTACAGGGGGCCTCTAATTCACCCCTCCACTTT.